This T cell receptor beta chain comes out of a study of T cells in Graves' hyperthyroidism and ophthalmopathy (dated by TCRdb to between 2018 and 2021). Background for the entire study: Peripheral blood samples were taken at initial diagnosis, before any treatment was given. The paper describes TCR Vbeta CDR3 sequencing of 120 to 150 peripheral blood samples, made up of under 50 ophthalmopathy patients, over 70 hyperthyroidism patients and some 17 progressor patients. The 95 to 100 discovery patients were randomly divided into training and test sets at a 7:3 ratio. To identify distinguishing TCR V-J signatures, a discovery cohort of around 100 patients was used, comprising 43 with Graves' ophthalmopathy and around 57 with stable Graves' hyperthyroidism. Prospective prediction of ophthalmopathy was tested in an independent validation cohort consisting of some 20 hyperthyroidism patients and about 17 patients who later progressed to ophthalmopathy. The study also compared thyroid tissue and blood T-cell repertoires from about six Graves' hyperthyroidism patients. Once sampling was done, hyperthyroidism patients were given methimazole at a starting dose of 30 mg daily, whereas ophthalmopathy patients were given high-dose intravenous methylprednisolone.

This clonotype was found many times. It has no known antigen specificity. No much larger clone exists at a distance of one base, and base qualities are not known. Inclusive of the bounding cysteine and phenylalanine, the CDR3 is 15 residues long. Just the 45-base CDR3 DNA is kept, in frame starting at base 1. After removal of 6 bases from V and 8 bases from J, the junction retains 11 bases not matched to a gene. The TCR beta CDR3 regions were amplified from RNA transcripts. The first round of RT-PCR for the TCR CDR3 was performed with the HTBI primer set and the Qiagen OneStep RT-PCR kit. The libraries were constructed in a second round of multiplex PCR and then size-selected and purified. Sequencing of the libraries was done on an Illumina HiSeq2000 using paired-end 100 bp reads. As for how the authors treated the data: Raw data were processed with SOAPnuke, discarding reads with adapters, uncalled bases, mean Phred below 15, or no exact constant-primer or identifier match. COPE v1.2.5 was used to merge high-quality paired reads, and clonotypes were defined as unique nucleotide sequences. MiTCR v1.1 was used to align clonotypes to the IMGT TRBV, TRBD and TRBJ reference segments. Only V-J combinations with frequency above 0.0001, covering approximately 99% of repertoires, were analysed. The TCS score was defined as F50 (clonal expansion) divided by E x V (chaos), with BLOSUM62-based TCRdist calculated between CDR3 peptides within each V-J. Welch's t-statistics and random forest reduced around 520 V-J features to some 14, which were used in a naive Bayes classifier (R e1071). TCRdb passed the public sequencing reads through fastp at Q25 and MiXCR, retaining productive beta sequences. Each record represents a unique CDR3 protein, reported with the most common genes and DNA among its rows. Clone size and V and J calls follow TCRdb, not the original study. The sample records about 520,000 distinct CDR3 sequences, around 22% of which are singletons. Approximately 10% of the sample belongs to the ten largest clones.

Moderately to severely active disease, a Clinical Activity Score of at least 3, a NOSPECS grade of at least 4, and a duration under 3 months were present in ophthalmopathy patients. Exclusion was applied to patients with uncontrolled infections, other autoimmune diseases, pregnancy or lactation. Clinical symptoms, serum thyroxine and TRAb, thyroid ultrasound, and orbital computed tomography formed the basis for the diagnoses. PBMCs were separated from 10 ml of fresh peripheral blood using Ficoll-Paque density gradient centrifugation. Total RNA was extracted with Trizol reagent, and quality was checked on an Agilent 2100 Bioanalyzer. Here is what the overall study found, with its caveats: Most expanded thyroid clonotypes (frequency above 0.001) were also detected in blood, a finding suggesting that blood repertoires may reflect thyroid immune responses. A 13 V-J signature model separated ophthalmopathy from stable hyperthyroidism, with around 88% sensitivity and 81.08% specificity in cross-validation and 80%/75% in testing. In validation, the model predicted progression to ophthalmopathy with 55% to 71% sensitivity and roughly 75% specificity, a median of around six months before onset. No statistical method was used to fix the sample size in advance, and group allocation was not hidden from the investigators.

The sequencing sample was made of blood. The rearrangement joined TRBV12-3 or TRBV12-4 to TRBJ1-4; TRBD1 aligns with 8 central bases. This TCR came from a woman younger than 45 with Graves' ophthalmopathy. The bases are TGTGCCAGCAGCTCTGACAGGGGCCTTAGGGAAAAACTGTTTTTT. This translates into CASSSDRGLREKLFF.